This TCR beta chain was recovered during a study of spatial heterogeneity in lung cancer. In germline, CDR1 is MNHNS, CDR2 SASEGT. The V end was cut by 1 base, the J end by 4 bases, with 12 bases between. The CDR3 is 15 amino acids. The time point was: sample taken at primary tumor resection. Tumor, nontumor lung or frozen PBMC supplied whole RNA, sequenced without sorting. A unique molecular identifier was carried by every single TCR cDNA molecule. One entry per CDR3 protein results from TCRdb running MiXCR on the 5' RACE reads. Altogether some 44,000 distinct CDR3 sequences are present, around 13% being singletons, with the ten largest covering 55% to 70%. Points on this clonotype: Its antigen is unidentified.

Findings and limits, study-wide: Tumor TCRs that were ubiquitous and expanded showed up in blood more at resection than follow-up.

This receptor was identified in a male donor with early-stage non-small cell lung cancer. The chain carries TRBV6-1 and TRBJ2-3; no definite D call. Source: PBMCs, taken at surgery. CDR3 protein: CASSEVGIGADTQYF. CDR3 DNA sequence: TGTGCCAGCAGTGAAGTTGGTATTGGCGCAGATACGCAGTATTTT.